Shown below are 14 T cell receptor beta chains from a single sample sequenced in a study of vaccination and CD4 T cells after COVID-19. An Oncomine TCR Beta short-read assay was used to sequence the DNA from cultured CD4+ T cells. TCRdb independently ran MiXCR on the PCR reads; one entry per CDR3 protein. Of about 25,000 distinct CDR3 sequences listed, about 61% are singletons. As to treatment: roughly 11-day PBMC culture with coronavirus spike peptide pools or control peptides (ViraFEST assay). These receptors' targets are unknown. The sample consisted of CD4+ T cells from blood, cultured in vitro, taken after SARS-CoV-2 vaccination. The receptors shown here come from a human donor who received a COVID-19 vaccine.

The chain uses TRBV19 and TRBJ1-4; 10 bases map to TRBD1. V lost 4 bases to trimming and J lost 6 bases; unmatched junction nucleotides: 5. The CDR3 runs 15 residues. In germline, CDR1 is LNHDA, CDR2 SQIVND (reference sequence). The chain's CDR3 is CASSTDRGQDEKLFF. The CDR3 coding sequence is TGTGCCAGTAGTACCGACAGGGGGCAGGATGAAAAACTGTTTTTT.

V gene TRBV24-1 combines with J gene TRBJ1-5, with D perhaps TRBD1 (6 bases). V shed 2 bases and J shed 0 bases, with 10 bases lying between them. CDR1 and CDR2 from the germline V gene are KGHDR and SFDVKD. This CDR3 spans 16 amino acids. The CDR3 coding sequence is TGTGCCACCAGTGATTCCAGGGGAAATAGCAATCAGCCCCAGCATTTT. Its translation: CATSDSRGNSNQPQHF.

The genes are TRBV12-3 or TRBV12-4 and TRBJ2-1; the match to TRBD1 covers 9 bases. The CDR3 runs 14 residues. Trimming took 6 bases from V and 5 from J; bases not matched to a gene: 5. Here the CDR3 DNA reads TGTGCCAGCAGACCCAGACAGGGGGACAATGAGCAGTTCTTC. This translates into CASRPRQGDNEQFF.

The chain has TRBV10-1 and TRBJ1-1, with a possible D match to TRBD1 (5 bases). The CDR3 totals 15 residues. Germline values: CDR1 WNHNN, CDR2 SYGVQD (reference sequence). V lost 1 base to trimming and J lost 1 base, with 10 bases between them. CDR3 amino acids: CASSELAGRNTEAFF. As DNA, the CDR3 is TGCGCCAGCAGTGAGTTGGCGGGGCGGAACACTGAAGCTTTCTTT.

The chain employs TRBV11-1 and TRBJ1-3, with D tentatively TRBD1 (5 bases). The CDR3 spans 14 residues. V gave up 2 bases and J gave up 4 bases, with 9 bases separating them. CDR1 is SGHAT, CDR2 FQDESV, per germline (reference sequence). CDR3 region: CASSLQGSGNTIYF. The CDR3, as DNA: TGTGCCAGCAGCTTACAGGGCTCCGGAAACACCATATATTTT.

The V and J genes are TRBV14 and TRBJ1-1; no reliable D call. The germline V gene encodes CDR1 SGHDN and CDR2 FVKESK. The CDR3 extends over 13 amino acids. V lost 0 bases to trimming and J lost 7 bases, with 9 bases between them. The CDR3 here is CASSQDQQVEAFF. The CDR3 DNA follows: TGTGCCAGCAGCCAAGATCAGCAGGTTGAAGCTTTCTTT.

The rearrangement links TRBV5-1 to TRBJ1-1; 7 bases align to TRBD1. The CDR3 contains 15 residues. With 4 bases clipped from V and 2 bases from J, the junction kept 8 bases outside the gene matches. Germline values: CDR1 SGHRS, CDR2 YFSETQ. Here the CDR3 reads CASSPDRKRNTEAFF. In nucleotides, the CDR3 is TGCGCCAGCAGCCCGGACAGGAAGCGTAACACTGAAGCTTTCTTT.

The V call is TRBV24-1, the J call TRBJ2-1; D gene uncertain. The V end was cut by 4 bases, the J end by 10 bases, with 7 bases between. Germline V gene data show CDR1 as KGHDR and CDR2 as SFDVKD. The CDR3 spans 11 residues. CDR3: CATSEYSEQFF. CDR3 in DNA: TGTGCCACCAGTGAATACTCCGAGCAGTTCTTC.

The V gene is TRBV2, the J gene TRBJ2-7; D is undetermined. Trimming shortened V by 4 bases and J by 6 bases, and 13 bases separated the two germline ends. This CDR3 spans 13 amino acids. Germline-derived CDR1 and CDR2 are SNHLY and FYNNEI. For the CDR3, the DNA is TGTGCCAGCAGTGTGGGCAATCAACGCGAGCAGTACTTC. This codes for CASSVGNQREQYF.

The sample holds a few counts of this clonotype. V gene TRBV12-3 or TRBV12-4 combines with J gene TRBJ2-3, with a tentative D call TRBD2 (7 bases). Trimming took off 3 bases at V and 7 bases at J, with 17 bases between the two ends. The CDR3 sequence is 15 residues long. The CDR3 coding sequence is TGTGCCAGCAGTTTCGGTGGGGGGGCTACCAATACGCAGTATTTT. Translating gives CASSFGGGATNTQYF.

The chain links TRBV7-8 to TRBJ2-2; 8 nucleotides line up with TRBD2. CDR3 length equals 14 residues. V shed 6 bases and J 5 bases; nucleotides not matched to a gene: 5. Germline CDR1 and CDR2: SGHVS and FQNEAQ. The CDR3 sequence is CASSRGGRTGELFF. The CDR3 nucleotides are TGTGCCAGCAGTCGGGGGGGCCGGACCGGGGAGCTGTTTTTT.

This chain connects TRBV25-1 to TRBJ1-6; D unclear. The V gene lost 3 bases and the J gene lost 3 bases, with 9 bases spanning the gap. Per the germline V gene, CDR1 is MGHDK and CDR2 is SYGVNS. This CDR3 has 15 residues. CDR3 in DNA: TGTGCCAGCAGTGATTATCGGGACTATAATTCACCCCTCCACTTT. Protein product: CASSDYRDYNSPLHF.

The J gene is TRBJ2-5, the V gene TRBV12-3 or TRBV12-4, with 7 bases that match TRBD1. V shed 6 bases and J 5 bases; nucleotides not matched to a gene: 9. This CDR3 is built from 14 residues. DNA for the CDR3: TGTGCCAGCAGGCTGACAGGGTCCGGGGAGACCCAGTACTTC. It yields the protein CASRLTGSGETQYF.

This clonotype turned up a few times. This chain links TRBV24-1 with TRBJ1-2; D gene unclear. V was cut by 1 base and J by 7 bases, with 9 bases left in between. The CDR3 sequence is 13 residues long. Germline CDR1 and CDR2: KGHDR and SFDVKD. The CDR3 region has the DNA TGTGCCACCAGTGATTTTCCGAGGGCTGGCTACACCTTC. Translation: CATSDFPRAGYTF.